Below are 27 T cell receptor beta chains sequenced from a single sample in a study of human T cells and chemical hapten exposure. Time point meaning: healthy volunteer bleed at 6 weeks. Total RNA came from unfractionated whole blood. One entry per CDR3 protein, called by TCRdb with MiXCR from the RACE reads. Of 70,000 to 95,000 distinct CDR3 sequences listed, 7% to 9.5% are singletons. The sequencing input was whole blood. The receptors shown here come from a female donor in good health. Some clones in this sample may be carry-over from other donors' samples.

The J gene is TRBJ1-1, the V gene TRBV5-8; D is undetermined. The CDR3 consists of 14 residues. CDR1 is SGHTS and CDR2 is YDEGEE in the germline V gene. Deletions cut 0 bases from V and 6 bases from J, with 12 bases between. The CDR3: CASSLGGWEPEAFF. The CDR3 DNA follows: TGTGCCAGCAGCTTGGGGGGATGGGAGCCTGAAGCTTTCTTT. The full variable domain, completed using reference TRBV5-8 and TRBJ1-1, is EAGVTQSPTHLIKTRGQQATLRCSPISGHTSVYWYQQALGLGLQFLLWYDEGEERNRGNFPPRFSGRQFPNYSSELNVNALELEDSALYLCASSLGGWEPEAFFGQGTRLTVV.

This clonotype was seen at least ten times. CDR3: CASSHVIGDRGHEQYF. The CDR3 DNA follows: TGCGCCAGCAGCCACGTCATCGGGGACAGGGGGCACGAGCAGTACTTC. This rearrangement joins TRBV4-1 to TRBJ2-7, with 12 positions matching TRBD1. Germline lookup yields CDR1 MGHRA and CDR2 YSYEKL. J gave up 5 bases and V 3 bases, and 8 bases lay outside the gene matches. The CDR3 extends over 16 amino acids.

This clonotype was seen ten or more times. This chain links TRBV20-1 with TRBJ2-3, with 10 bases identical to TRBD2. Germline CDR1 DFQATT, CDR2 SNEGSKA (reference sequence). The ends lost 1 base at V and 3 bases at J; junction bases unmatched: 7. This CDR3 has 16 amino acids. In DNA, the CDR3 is TGCAGTGCTAGAGGCGGAGCGGGGGGGAGGACAGATACGCAGTATTTT. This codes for CSARGGAGGRTDTQYF.

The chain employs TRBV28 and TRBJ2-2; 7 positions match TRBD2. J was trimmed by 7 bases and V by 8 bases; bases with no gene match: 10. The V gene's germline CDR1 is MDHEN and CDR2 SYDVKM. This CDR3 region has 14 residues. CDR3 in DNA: TGTGCCAGCCCCCGGCGGGGAGGGGACGGGGAGCTGTTTTTT. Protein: CASPRRGGDGELFF.

The CDR3 DNA is TGTGCCAGCAGCCCACAGGGAAATTCACCCCTCCACTTT. Amino acid sequence: CASSPQGNSPLHF. V usage is TRBV12-3 or TRBV12-4 and J usage is TRBJ1-6; perhaps TRBD1 as D (6 bases). V lost 6 bases and J 7 bases, leaving 10 bases between the germline ends. The CDR3 covers 13 residues.

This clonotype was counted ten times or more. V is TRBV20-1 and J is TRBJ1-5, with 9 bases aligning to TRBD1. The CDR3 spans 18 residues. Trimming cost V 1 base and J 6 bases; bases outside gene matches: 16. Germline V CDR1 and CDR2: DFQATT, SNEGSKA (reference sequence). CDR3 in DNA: TGCAGTGCTAGAGCCTCGGGACAGGGAGGTTTCGCGTTTCAGCCCCAGCATTTT. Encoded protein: CSARASGQGGFAFQPQHF.

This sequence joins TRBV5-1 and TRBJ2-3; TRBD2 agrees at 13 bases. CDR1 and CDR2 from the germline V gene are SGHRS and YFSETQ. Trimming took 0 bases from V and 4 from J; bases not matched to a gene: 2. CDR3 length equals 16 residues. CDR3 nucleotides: TGCGCCAGCAGCTTGGGGACTAGCGGGGGCCCAGATACGCAGTATTTT. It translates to CASSLGTSGGPDTQYF.

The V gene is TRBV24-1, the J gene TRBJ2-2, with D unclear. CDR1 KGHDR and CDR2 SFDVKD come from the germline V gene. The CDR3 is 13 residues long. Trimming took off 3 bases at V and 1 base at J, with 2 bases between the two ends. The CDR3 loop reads CATSDKNTGELFF. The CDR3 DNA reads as TGTGCCACCAGTGATAAGAACACCGGGGAGCTGTTTTTT.

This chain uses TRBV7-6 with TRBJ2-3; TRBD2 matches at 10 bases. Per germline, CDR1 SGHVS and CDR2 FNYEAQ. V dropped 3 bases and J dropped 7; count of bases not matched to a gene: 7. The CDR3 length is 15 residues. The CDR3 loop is CASSFSGGLRHTQYF. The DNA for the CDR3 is TGTGCCAGCAGCTTTAGCGGGGGGTTGAGGCATACGCAGTATTTT.

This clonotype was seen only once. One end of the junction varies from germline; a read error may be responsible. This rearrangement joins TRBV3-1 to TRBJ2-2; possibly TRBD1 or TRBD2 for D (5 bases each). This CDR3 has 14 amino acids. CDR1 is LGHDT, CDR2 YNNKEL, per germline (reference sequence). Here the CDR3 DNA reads TGTGCCAGCAGCCAAAACGGGGCCACCCGGGAGCTGTTTTTT. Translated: CASSQNGATRELFF.

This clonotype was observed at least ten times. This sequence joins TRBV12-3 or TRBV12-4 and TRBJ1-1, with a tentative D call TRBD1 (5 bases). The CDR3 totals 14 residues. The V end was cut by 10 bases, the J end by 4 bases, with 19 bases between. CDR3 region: CATHSGPPTTEAFF. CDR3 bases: TGTGCCACCCACTCGGGGCCTCCGACCACTGAAGCTTTCTTT.

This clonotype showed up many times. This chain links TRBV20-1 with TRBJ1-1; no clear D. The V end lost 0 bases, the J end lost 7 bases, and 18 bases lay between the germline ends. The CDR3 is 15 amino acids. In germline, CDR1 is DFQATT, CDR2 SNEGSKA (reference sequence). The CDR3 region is CSARDRRGGRLEAFF. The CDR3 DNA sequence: TGCAGTGCTAGAGATCGCCGGGGAGGGCGACTTGAAGCTTTCTTT.

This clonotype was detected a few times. The CDR3 DNA reads as TGTGCCATCAGTGAGCCGTTAACAGGGTTCAACTATGGCTACACCTTC. Amino acid sequence: CAISEPLTGFNYGYTF. V and J are TRBV10-3 and TRBJ1-2; weak D call: TRBD1 (6 bases). From germline, CDR1 is ENHRY and CDR2 SYGVKD. This CDR3 has 16 amino acids. The V and J ends lost 2 bases and 2 bases respectively, with 15 bases between them.

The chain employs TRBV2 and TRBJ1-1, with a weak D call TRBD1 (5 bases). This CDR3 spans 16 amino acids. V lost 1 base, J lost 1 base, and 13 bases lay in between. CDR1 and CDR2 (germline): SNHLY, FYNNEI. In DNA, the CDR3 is TGTGCCAGCAGTGAAGTTCGTCCAGGGCCGAACACTGAAGCTTTCTTT. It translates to CASSEVRPGPNTEAFF.

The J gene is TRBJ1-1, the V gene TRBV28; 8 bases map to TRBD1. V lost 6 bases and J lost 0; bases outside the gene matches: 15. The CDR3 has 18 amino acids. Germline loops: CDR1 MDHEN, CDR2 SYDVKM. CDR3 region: CASRLPTRTGYMNTEAFF. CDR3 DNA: TGTGCCAGCAGGTTACCCACTCGGACAGGGTATATGAACACTGAAGCTTTCTTT.

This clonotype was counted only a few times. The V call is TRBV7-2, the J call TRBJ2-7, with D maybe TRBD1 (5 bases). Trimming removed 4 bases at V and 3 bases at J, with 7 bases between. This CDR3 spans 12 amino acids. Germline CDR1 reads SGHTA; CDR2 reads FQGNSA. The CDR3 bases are TGTGCCAGCAGCTCTAGGGGCTACGAGCAGTACTTC. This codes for CASSSRGYEQYF.

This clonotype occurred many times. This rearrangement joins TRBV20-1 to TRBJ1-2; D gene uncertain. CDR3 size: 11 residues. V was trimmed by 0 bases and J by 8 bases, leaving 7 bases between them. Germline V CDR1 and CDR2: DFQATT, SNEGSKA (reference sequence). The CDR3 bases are TGCAGTGCTAGAGATCTCAGCGGCTACACCTTC. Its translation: CSARDLSGYTF.

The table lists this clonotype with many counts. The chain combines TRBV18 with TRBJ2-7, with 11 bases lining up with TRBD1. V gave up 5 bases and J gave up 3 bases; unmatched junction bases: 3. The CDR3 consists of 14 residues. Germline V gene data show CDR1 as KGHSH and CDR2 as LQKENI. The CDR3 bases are TGTGCCAGCTCATCGGGACAGGGGGGCTACGAGCAGTACTTC. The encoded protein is CASSSGQGGYEQYF.

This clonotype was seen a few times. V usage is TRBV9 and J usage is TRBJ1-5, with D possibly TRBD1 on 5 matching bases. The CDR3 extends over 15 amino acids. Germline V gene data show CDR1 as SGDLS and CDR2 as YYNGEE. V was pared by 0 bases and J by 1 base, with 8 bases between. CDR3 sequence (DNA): TGTGCCAGCAGCGTAGACGGGGGAAGCAATCAGCCCCAGCATTTT. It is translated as CASSVDGGSNQPQHF.

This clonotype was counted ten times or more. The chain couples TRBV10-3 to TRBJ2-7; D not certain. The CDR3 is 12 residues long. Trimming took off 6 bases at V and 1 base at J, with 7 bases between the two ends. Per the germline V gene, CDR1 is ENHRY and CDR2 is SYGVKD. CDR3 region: CAIRTQSYEQYF. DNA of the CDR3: TGTGCCATCAGGACCCAATCCTACGAGCAGTACTTC.

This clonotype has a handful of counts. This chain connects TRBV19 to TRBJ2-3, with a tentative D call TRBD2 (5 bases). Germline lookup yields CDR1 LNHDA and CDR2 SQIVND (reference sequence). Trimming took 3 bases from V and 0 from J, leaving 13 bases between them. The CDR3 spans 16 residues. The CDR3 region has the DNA TGTGCCAGTAGTATTCTACGGGGTTGGAGCACAGATACGCAGTATTTT. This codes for CASSILRGWSTDTQYF.

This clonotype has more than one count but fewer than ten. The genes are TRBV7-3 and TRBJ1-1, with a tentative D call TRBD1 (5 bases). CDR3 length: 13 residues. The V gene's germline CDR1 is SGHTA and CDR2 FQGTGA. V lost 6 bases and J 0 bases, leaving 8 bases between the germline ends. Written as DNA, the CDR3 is TGTGCCAGCAGTTCACAGGTGAACACTGAAGCTTTCTTT. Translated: CASSSQVNTEAFF.

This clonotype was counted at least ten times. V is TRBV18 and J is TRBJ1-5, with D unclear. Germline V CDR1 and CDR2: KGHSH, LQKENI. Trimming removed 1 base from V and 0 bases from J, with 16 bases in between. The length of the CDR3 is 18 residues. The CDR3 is CASSPLGVDTYSNQPQHF. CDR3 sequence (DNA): TGTGCCAGCTCACCACTGGGTGTTGACACCTATAGCAATCAGCCCCAGCATTTT.

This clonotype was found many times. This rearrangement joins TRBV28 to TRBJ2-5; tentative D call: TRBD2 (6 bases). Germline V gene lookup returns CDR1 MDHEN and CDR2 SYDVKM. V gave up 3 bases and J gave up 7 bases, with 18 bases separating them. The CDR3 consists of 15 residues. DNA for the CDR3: TGTGCCAGCAGTTTCGGCGGGGTAAAGAGCGGGACCCAGTACTTC. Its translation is CASSFGGVKSGTQYF.

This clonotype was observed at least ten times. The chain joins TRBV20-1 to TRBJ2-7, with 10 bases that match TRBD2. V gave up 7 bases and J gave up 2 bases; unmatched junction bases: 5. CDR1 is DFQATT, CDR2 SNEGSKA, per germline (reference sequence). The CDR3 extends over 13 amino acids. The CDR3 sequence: CSVGTSEPYEQYF. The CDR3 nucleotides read TGCAGTGTAGGGACTAGCGAACCCTACGAGCAGTACTTC.

CDR3 coding DNA: TGTGCCAGCAGCTTAGAAAGTTACTACGAGCAGTACTTC. Translated: CASSLESYYEQYF. The genes are TRBV7-2 and TRBJ2-7; D is unclear. The germline gives CDR1 SGHTA, CDR2 FQGNSA. The CDR3 has 13 amino acids. The V end lost 1 base, the J end lost 3 bases, and 7 bases lay between the germline ends.

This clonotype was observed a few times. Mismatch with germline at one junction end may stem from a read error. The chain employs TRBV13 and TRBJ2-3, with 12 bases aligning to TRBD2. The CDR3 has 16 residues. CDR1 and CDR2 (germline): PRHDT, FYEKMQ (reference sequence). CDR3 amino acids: CASSSRLAGATYTQYF. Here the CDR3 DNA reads TGTGCCAGCAGCTCCCGACTAGCGGGAGCCACATATACGCAGTATTTT.